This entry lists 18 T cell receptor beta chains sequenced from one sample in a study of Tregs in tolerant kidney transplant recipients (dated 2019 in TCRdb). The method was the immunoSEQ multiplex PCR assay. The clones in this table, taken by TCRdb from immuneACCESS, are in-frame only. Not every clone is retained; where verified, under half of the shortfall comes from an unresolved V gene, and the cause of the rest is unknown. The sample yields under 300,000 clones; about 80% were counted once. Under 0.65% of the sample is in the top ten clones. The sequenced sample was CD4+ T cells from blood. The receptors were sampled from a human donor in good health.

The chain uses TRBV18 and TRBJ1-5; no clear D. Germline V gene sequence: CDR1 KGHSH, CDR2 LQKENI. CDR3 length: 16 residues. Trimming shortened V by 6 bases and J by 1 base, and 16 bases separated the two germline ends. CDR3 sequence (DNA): TGTGCCAGCTCCTCGGTGGGCTCTGTGAGCAATCAGCCCCAGCATTTT. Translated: CASSSVGSVSNQPQHF.

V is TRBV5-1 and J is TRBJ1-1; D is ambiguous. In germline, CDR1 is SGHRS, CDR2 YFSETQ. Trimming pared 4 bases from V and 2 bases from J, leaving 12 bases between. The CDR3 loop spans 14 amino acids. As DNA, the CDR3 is TGCGCCAGCAGCCCTGGACGGACCAACACTGAAGCTTTCTTT. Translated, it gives CASSPGRTNTEAFF.

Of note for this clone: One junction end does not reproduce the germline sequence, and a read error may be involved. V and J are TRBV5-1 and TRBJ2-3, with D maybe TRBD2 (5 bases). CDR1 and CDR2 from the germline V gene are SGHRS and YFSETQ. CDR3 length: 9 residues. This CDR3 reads CASSGELNF. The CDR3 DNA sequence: TGCGCCAGCAGCGGGGAGCTCAATTTT.

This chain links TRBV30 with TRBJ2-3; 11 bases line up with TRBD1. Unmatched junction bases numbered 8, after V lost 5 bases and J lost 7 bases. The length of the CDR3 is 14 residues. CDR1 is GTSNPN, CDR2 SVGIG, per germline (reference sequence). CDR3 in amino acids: CAWGPGQGGYTQYF. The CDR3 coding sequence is TGTGCCTGGGGACCGGGACAGGGGGGATATACGCAGTATTTT.

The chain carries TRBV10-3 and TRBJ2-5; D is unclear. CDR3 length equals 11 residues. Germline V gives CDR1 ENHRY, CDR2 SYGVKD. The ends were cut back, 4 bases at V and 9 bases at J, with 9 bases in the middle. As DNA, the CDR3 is TGTGCCATCAGTGCAGGATGGGCCCAGTACTTC. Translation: CAISAGWAQYF.

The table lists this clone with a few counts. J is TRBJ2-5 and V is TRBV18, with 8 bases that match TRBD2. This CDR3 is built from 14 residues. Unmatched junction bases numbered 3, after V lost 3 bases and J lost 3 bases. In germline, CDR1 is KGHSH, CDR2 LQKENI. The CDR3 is CASSPGGAEETQYF. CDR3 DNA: TGTGCCAGCTCACCCGGGGGGGCGGAAGAGACCCAGTACTTC. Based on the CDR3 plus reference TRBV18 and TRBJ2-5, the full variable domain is NAGVMQNPRHLVRRRGQEARLRCSPMKGHSHVYWYRQLPEEGLKFMVYLQKENIIDESGMPKERFSAEFPKEGPSILRIQQVVRGDSAAYFCASSPGGAEETQYFGPGTRLLVL.

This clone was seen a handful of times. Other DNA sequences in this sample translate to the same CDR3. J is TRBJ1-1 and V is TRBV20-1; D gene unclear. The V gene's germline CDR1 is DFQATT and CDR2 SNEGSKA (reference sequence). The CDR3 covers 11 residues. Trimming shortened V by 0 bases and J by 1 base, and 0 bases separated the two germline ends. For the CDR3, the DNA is TGCAGTGCTAGAGAGAACACTGAAGCTTTCTTT. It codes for CSARENTEAFF.

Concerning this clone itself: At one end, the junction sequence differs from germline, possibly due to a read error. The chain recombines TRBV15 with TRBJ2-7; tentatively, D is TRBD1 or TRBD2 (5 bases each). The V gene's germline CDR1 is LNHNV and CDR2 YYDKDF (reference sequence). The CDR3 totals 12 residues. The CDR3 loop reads CATSRDGGTRSF. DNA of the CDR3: TGTGCCACCAGCAGAGATGGGGGAACAAGGAGCTTC.

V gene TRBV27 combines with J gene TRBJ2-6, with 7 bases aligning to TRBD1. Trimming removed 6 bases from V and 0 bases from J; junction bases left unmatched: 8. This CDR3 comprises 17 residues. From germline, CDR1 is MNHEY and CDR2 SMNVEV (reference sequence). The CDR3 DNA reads TGTGCCAGCAGCGGGCCTGCAGGGGGCTCTGGGGCCAACGTCCTGACTTTC. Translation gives CASSGPAGGSGANVLTF. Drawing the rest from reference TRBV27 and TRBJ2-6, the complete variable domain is EAQVTQNPRYLITVTGKKLTVTCSQNMNHEYMSWYRQDPGLGLRQIYYSMNVEVTDKGDVPEGYKVSRKEKRNFPLILESPSPNQTSLYFCASSGPAGGSGANVLTFGAGSRLTVL.

The CDR3 DNA follows: TGTGCCAGCAGCCCTAGCGGGAGGGGGAATGAGCAGTTCTTC. This sequence encodes CASSPSGRGNEQFF. The chain couples TRBV4-2 to TRBJ2-1, with TRBD2 matching 12 bases. The J segment lost 7 bases and the V segment lost 4 bases, leaving 2 bases of the junction unmatched. This CDR3 has 14 residues. Germline CDR1 is LGHNA and CDR2 is YNFKEQ.

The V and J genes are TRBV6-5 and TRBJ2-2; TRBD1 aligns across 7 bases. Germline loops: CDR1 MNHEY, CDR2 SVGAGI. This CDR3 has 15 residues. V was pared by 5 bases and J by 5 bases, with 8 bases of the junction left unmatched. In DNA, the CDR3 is TGTGCCAGCAGTCAGAGACAGGGCTTGACCGGGGAGCTGTTTTTT. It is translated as CASSQRQGLTGELFF.

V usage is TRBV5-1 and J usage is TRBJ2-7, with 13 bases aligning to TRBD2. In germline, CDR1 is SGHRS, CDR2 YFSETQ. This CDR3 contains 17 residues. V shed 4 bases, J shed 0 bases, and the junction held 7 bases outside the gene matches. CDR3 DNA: TGCGCCAGCAGCGCCGGGACTAGCGGGGCCAGCTCCTACGAGCAGTACTTC. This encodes CASSAGTSGASSYEQYF.

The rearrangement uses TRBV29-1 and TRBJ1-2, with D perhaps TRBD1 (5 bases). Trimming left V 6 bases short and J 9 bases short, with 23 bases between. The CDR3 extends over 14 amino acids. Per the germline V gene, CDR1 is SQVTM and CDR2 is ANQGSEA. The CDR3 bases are TGCAGCGTAATGAGTCGTTGGCAGGGATATAGCTACACCTTC. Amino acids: CSVMSRWQGYSYTF. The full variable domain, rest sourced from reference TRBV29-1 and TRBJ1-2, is SAVISQKPSRDICQRGTSLTIQCQVDSQVTMMFWYRQQPGQSLTLIATANQGSEATYESGFVIDKFPISRPNLTFSTLTVSNMSPEDSSIYLCSVMSRWQGYSYTFGSGTRLTVV.

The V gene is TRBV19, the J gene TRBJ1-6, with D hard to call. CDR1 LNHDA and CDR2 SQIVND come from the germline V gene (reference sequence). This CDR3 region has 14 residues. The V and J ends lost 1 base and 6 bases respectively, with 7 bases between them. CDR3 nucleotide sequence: TGTGCCAGTAGTATAGCCCCGGGTAATTCACCCCTCCACTTT. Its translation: CASSIAPGNSPLHF.

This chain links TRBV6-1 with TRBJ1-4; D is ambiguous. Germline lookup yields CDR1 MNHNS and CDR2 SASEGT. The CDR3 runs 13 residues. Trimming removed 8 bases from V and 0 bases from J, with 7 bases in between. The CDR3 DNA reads TGTGCCAGCCAGAGAGCAACTAATGAAAAACTGTTTTTT. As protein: CASQRATNEKLFF.

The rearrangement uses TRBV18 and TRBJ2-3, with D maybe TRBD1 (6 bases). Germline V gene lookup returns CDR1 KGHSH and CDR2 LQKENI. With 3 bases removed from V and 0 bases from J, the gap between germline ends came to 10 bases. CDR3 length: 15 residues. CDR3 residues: CASSPGTTSTDTQYF. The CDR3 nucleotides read TGTGCCAGCTCACCGGGGACAACGAGCACAGATACGCAGTATTTT.

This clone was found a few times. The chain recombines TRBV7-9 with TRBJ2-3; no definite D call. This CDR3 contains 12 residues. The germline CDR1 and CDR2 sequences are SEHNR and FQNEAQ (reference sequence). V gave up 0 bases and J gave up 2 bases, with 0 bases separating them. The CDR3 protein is CASSLATDTQYF. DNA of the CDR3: TGTGCCAGCAGCTTAGCCACAGATACGCAGTATTTT. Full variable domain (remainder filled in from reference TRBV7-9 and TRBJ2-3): DTGVSQNPRHKITKRGQNVTFRCDPISEHNRLYWYRQTLGQGPEFLTYFQNEAQLEKSRLLSDRFSAERPKGSFSTLEIQRTEQGDSAMYLCASSLATDTQYFGPGTRLTVL.

The CDR3 DNA reads as TGTGCCAGCAGTCGACAGGGGATGGGAAATCAGCCCCAGCATTTT. This sequence encodes CASSRQGMGNQPQHF. The V and J genes are TRBV2 and TRBJ1-5; 8 bases line up with TRBD1. The V gene's germline CDR1 is SNHLY and CDR2 FYNNEI. V was clipped by 5 bases and J by 4 bases; unmatched bases: 7. The CDR3 length is 15 residues. Filled out from reference TRBV2 and TRBJ1-5, the complete variable domain reads EPEVTQTPSHQVTQMGQEVILRCVPISNHLYFYWYRQILGQKVEFLVSFYNNEISEKSEIFDDQFSVERPDGSNFTLKIRSTKLEDSAMYFCASSRQGMGNQPQHFGDGTRLSIL.